The entry below describes one T cell receptor beta chain. This sample is drawn from a study of blood T cell repertoires in COVID-19. On the study more broadly: Sources were T cells, B-cell-depleted T cells, or PBMCs; the material itself was cDNA or gDNA.

In the original workflow: Using reference gene primer amplification, nucleated cell counts were estimated. Assay used: immunoSEQ multiplex PCR; TCRdb lists only in-frame clones, some missing. D and trimming come from the DNA, and the V and J calls and clone size come from that table. The data hold around 250,000 clones, with more than 70% observed a single time. The CDR3 runs 15 residues. Per germline, CDR1 MDHEN and CDR2 SYDVKM. V lost 7 bases, J lost 4 bases, and 7 bases stayed unmatched. The receptor was derived from a woman aged 18-29 years with acute or convalescent COVID-19. The J gene is TRBJ1-5, the V gene TRBV28, with 10 nucleotides matching TRBD1. The sequencing input was peripheral blood. The CDR3 loop reads CASTKPGQGNQPQHF. CDR3 nucleotide sequence: TGTGCCAGCACGAAACCGGGACAGGGGAATCAGCCCCAGCATTTT. Using reference TRBV28 and TRBJ1-5 for the parts outside the CDR3, the full variable domain is DVKVTQSSRYLVKRTGEKVFLECVQDMDHENMFWYRQDPGLGLRLIYFSYDVKMKEKGDIPEGYSVSREKKERFSLILESASTNQTSMYLCASTKPGQGNQPQHFGDGTRLSIL.